This passage covers 22 T cell receptor beta chains from one sample sequenced in a study of cytomegalovirus exposure and HLA in healthy donors. The PCR employed 60 Vbeta primers together with 13 Jbeta primers. Measured with immunoSEQ multiplex PCR; TCRdb has only the in-frame clones, and not every one. The profile shows fewer than 150,000 clones, 73% of them singletons. Material: PBMCs. The receptors derive from a human donor in good health.

V usage is TRBV15 and J usage is TRBJ2-1; D gene ambiguous. The germline V gene has CDR1 LNHNV and CDR2 YYDKDF (reference sequence). The CDR3 sequence is 13 residues long. Trimming took off 0 bases at V and 9 bases at J, with 9 bases between the two ends. CDR3 DNA: TGTGCCACCAGCAGAGATCGTTCTAGTGAGCAGTTCTTC. Encoded protein: CATSRDRSSEQFF.

This clone was seen only a few times. This sequence joins TRBV10-1 and TRBJ2-5; 7 bases are a match to TRBD1. Germline values: CDR1 WNHNN, CDR2 SYGVQD (reference sequence). Unmatched junction bases numbered 3, after V lost 5 bases and J lost 3 bases. CDR3 length equals 13 residues. In DNA, the CDR3 is TGCGCCAGCAGTCCCGGGACAGAAGAGACCCAGTACTTC. It codes for CASSPGTEETQYF.

This sequence joins TRBV2 and TRBJ1-2; D might be TRBD1 (5 bases). Germline lookup yields CDR1 SNHLY and CDR2 FYNNEI. There are 14 residues in the CDR3. V shed 2 bases and J shed 8 bases, with 15 bases lying between them. CDR3 amino acids: CASSEQGGIGGYTF. CDR3 DNA sequence: TGTGCCAGCAGTGAACAGGGAGGTATTGGGGGCTACACCTTC.

V and J are TRBV2 and TRBJ1-5, with D possibly matching TRBD1 (6 bases). Germline CDR1 is SNHLY and CDR2 is FYNNEI. Trimming cost V 3 bases and J 2 bases, with 11 bases left between them. The CDR3 is 15 residues long. The CDR3 region has the DNA TGTGCCAGCAGTGACTCAGGGGTGGGCAATCAGCCCCAGCATTTT. Its translation: CASSDSGVGNQPQHF.

The genes are TRBV4-1 and TRBJ2-5, with 8 bases aligning to TRBD2. This CDR3 has 18 amino acids. The germline CDR1 and CDR2 sequences are MGHRA and YSYEKL. V shed 2 bases, J shed 0 bases, and the junction held 11 bases outside the gene matches. The CDR3 loop reads CASSQKVGGGRYQETQYF. Here the CDR3 DNA reads TGCGCCAGCAGCCAAAAAGTCGGGGGGGGCCGGTACCAAGAGACCCAGTACTTC.

This chain uses TRBV9 with TRBJ2-1; TRBD2 aligns across 9 bases. The CDR3 spans 16 residues. From germline, CDR1 is SGDLS and CDR2 YYNGEE. Unmatched junction bases numbered 4, after V lost 1 base and J lost 2 bases. The CDR3 sequence: CASSVRAGGPYNEQFF. The CDR3 DNA reads as TGTGCCAGCAGCGTACGAGCGGGGGGCCCCTACAATGAGCAGTTCTTC.

The chain is built from TRBV6-5 and TRBJ1-5; weak D call: TRBD1 (5 bases). V lost 5 bases, J lost 8 bases, and 13 bases lay in between. The CDR3 runs 13 residues. CDR1 and CDR2 from the germline V gene are MNHEY and SVGAGI. The CDR3 sequence is CASSPFPGKPQHF. CDR3 DNA: TGTGCCAGCAGTCCCTTCCCAGGGAAGCCCCAGCATTTT.

Only a few counts were recorded for this clone. The chain couples TRBV7-9 to TRBJ2-2, with 8 bases aligning to TRBD1. The CDR3 is 15 residues long. Germline CDR1 reads SEHNR; CDR2 reads FQNEAQ (reference sequence). The V and J ends lost 6 bases and 5 bases, in that order; junction bases with no gene match: 8. CDR3: CASSPGQGGTGELFF. The DNA of the CDR3 is TGTGCCAGCAGTCCAGGACAGGGTGGAACCGGGGAGCTGTTTTTT.

V and J are TRBV15 and TRBJ2-2; possible D gene TRBD2, 5 bases. Trimming took off 0 bases at V and 5 bases at J, with 16 bases between the two ends. CDR1 and CDR2 (germline): LNHNV, YYDKDF (reference sequence). CDR3 length: 17 amino acids. CDR3 region: CATSRDPPRLFTGELFF. CDR3 DNA sequence: TGTGCCACCAGCAGAGACCCCCCAAGACTATTTACCGGGGAGCTGTTTTTT.

Only a few counts were recorded for this clone. This sequence joins TRBV25-1 and TRBJ1-1, with 12 bases aligning to TRBD1. The germline gives CDR1 MGHDK, CDR2 SYGVNS. Trimming removed 3 bases from V and 3 bases from J; junction bases left unmatched: 5. This CDR3 spans 16 amino acids. The CDR3 DNA follows: TGTGCCAGCAGTGACCTGGGACAGGGGGCCGACACTGAAGCTTTCTTT. The encoded protein is CASSDLGQGADTEAFF.

V is TRBV5-1 and J is TRBJ2-5; 8 nucleotides match TRBD1. This CDR3 is 16 amino acids long. J was trimmed by 5 bases and V by 6 bases; bases with no gene match: 15. CDR1 and CDR2 from the germline V gene are SGHRS and YFSETQ. Here the CDR3 DNA reads TGCGCCAGCACTCGCCTAGGCCGGACAGGGAGGGAGACCCAGTACTTC. It codes for CASTRLGRTGRETQYF.

The V gene is TRBV12-5, the J gene TRBJ2-7; 9 bases line up with TRBD1. CDR1 is LGHNT and CDR2 is FRNRAP in the germline V gene. CDR3 length: 15 residues. V lost 4 bases, J lost 6 bases, and 10 bases stayed unmatched. The CDR3 coding sequence is TGTGCTAGTGGTTCGCAAGGGGACAGGGACTGCGAGCAGTACTTC. Translating gives CASGSQGDRDCEQYF.

Only one count was recorded for this clone. The V call is TRBV7-2, the J call TRBJ2-1; 9 nucleotides line up with TRBD2. The J segment lost 8 bases and the V segment lost 1 base, leaving 3 bases of the junction unmatched. Germline V gives CDR1 SGHTA, CDR2 FQGNSA. The CDR3 runs 14 residues. Here the CDR3 reads CASSLEAGGDEQFF. The CDR3 DNA is TGTGCCAGCAGCTTAGAGGCGGGGGGGGATGAGCAGTTCTTC.

The chain is built from TRBV7-2 and TRBJ1-1; D is possibly TRBD1 (5 bases). The CDR3 runs 14 residues. V was shortened by 5 bases and J by 3 bases, with 13 bases between the two germline ends. Germline V CDR1 and CDR2: SGHTA, FQGNSA. The CDR3 sequence is CASSPQTAYTEAFF. CDR3 DNA: TGTGCCAGCAGCCCGCAGACAGCGTACACTGAAGCTTTCTTT.

This rearrangement joins TRBV30 to TRBJ2-7; the D is unclear. CDR3 length: 13 amino acids. V gave up 0 bases and J gave up 0 bases, with 6 bases separating them. The germline gives CDR1 GTSNPN, CDR2 SVGIG (reference sequence). This CDR3 is CAWSVNYSYEQYF. The CDR3, as DNA: TGTGCCTGGAGTGTAAACTACTCCTACGAGCAGTACTTC.

The chain couples TRBV27 to TRBJ2-3; 10 bases agree with TRBD2. Losses at the gene ends were 3 bases for V and 4 bases for J; bases not matched to a gene: 4. The CDR3 is 15 residues long. Germline CDR1 MNHEY, CDR2 SMNVEV (reference sequence). CDR3 bases: TGTGCCAGCAGTTTCGTACTAGCGGGACCAGATACGCAGTATTTT. Translated: CASSFVLAGPDTQYF.

J is TRBJ2-1 and V is TRBV4-2; D may be TRBD2 (5 bases). The CDR3 contains 15 residues. The V end was cut by 1 base, the J end by 8 bases, with 15 bases between. CDR1 is LGHNA, CDR2 YNFKEQ, per germline. In DNA form, the CDR3 reads TGTGCCAGCAGCCAAGTTTCCGCTAGCTCGGATGAGCAGTTCTTC. This translates into CASSQVSASSDEQFF.

This clone was recorded a few times. The CDR3 sequence is CASSYSGGGGSYEQYF. CDR3 DNA: TGTGCCAGCAGTTACTCGGGCGGCGGGGGCTCCTACGAGCAGTACTTC. This sequence joins TRBV6-5 and TRBJ2-7; 7 bases match TRBD2. The CDR3 has 16 amino acids. V dropped 0 bases and J dropped 0; count of bases not matched to a gene: 5. Germline CDR1 and CDR2: MNHEY and SVGAGI.

The CDR3 loop reads CASSIGQGNYEQYF. The CDR3 nucleotides read TGTGCCAGCAGCATCGGACAGGGTAACTACGAGCAGTACTTC. The J gene is TRBJ2-7, the V gene TRBV13, with TRBD1 matching 8 bases. CDR1 and CDR2 (germline): PRHDT, FYEKMQ (reference sequence). The CDR3 spans 14 residues. V was clipped by 5 bases and J by 3 bases; unmatched bases: 6.

The chain links TRBV19 to TRBJ1-2; D not certain. Germline values: CDR1 LNHDA, CDR2 SQIVND (reference sequence). The V and J ends lost 2 bases and 14 bases respectively, with 12 bases between them. The CDR3 is 11 residues long. In DNA form, the CDR3 reads TGTGCCAGTAGTATATCTTCTTGGCAGACCTTC. As protein: CASSISSWQTF.

The chain employs TRBV6-4 and TRBJ1-6, with 9 bases identical to TRBD1. Germline values: CDR1 MRHNA, CDR2 SNTAGT. The CDR3 totals 14 residues. V shed 4 bases and J 12 bases; nucleotides not matched to a gene: 7. CDR3 amino acids: CASSARDRVGPLHF. The DNA for the CDR3 is TGTGCCAGCAGTGCCCGGGACAGGGTCGGACCCCTCCACTTT.

J is TRBJ2-7 and V is TRBV19; 9 bases are a match to TRBD2. This CDR3 contains 16 residues. CDR1 is LNHDA and CDR2 is SQIVND in the germline V gene (reference sequence). Germline trimming cut 6 bases from V and 5 bases from J; bases unmatched to any gene: 14. Here the CDR3 reads CASSPYGSGGTDEQYF. CDR3 sequence (DNA): TGTGCCAGTAGCCCCTATGGTAGCGGGGGAACTGACGAGCAGTACTTC.